The 21 T cell receptor beta chains reported below all come from one sample, sequenced in a study of blood T cells in healthy people across ages. Primers used in a second PCR of roughly 6 to 11 cycles were a sample-barcoded 5' primer and a J-beta primer mix. One entry per CDR3 protein results from TCRdb running MiXCR on the 5' RACE reads. The repertoire holds roughly 900,000 distinct CDR3 sequences, with roughly 52% as singletons. The source material was blood. Every receptor here comes from a man aged 25-40 years in good health.

This clonotype was counted only a few times. The chain uses TRBV7-2 and TRBJ1-3; D ambiguous. V was pared by 5 bases and J by 4 bases, with 6 bases between. Germline lookup yields CDR1 SGHTA and CDR2 FQGNSA. The CDR3 has 12 residues. CDR3 sequence: CASSRTGNTIYF. CDR3 sequence (DNA): TGTGCCAGCAGCCGGACGGGAAACACCATATATTTT.

This clonotype appeared a few times. The V call is TRBV6-7, the J call TRBJ2-2; TRBD1 matches 7 bases. TRBV6-7 is given ORF status, its function remaining uncertain. The CDR3 sequence is 13 residues long. After removal of 2 bases from V and 8 bases from J, the junction contained 2 bases not matched to a gene. CDR3 protein: CASSYPGQGELFF. CDR3 DNA sequence: TGTGCCAGCAGTTACCCGGGACAGGGGGAGCTGTTTTTT.

This clonotype came up a few times. In DNA form, the CDR3 reads TGTGCCAGCAGCCAACAAACAGGGGGTGGGACTAATGAAAAACTGTTTTTT. It encodes CASSQQTGGGTNEKLFF. The chain combines TRBV4-2 with TRBJ1-4; 8 nucleotides line up with TRBD1. CDR1 LGHNA and CDR2 YNFKEQ come from the germline V gene. CDR3 length: 17 residues. The V segment lost 2 bases and the J segment 2 bases; nucleotides outside the gene matches: 7.

This chain links TRBV10-3 with TRBJ2-3; 10 bases fit TRBD2. With 6 bases clipped from V and 3 bases from J, the junction kept 0 bases outside the gene matches. The germline V gene encodes CDR1 ENHRY and CDR2 SYGVKD. This CDR3 spans 13 amino acids. CDR3: CAIRLAGTDTQYF. The CDR3 coding sequence is TGTGCCATCAGACTAGCGGGGACAGATACGCAGTATTTT.

The CDR3 DNA is TGCGCCAGCAGCCAAGGAGGTTACGGCGGAAAGGACTATGGCTACACCTTC. It specifies CASSQGGYGGKDYGYTF. This chain connects TRBV5-1 to TRBJ1-2; D unresolved. Trimming shortened V by 4 bases and J by 3 bases, and 22 bases separated the two germline ends. The CDR3 is 17 amino acids. CDR1 and CDR2 from the germline V gene are SGHRS and YFSETQ.

This clonotype was seen only a few times. The chain couples TRBV25-1 to TRBJ2-4; D not resolved. TRBJ2-7 explains the end of the DNA better; the J call may be wrong. CDR3 size: 13 residues. Per germline, CDR1 MGHDK and CDR2 SYGVNS. DNA of the CDR3: TGTGCCAGCAGTGACACTCAGTCGTACGAGCAGTACTTC. It codes for CASSDTQSYEQYF.

This clonotype was picked up a small number of times. The chain carries TRBV20-1 and TRBJ2-5, with TRBD1 identical over 8 bases. The J call is uncertain, as TRBJ2-7 better fits the DNA end. The V gene's germline CDR1 is DFQATT and CDR2 SNEGSKA (reference sequence). The CDR3 totals 12 residues. The chain's CDR3 is CSVSSGGDEQYF. CDR3 DNA sequence: TGCAGTGTTAGTTCAGGGGGCGACGAGCAGTACTTC.

A note on this clonotype: Since a much larger clone is just one base distant, this may be a read error. The rearrangement links TRBV12-3 or TRBV12-4 to TRBJ2-7, with TRBD2 matching 7 bases. CDR3 size: 15 residues. The V and J ends lost 7 bases and 7 bases, in that order; junction bases with no gene match: 16. CDR3 sequence reads: CASTTAGNAYNEQYF. The CDR3 DNA reads TGTGCCAGCACCACAGCGGGGAACGCCTACAATGAGCAGTACTTC.

This clonotype was detected a few times. The V call is TRBV6-5, the J call TRBJ2-1, with 14 bases fitting TRBD2. The ends lost 0 bases at V and 8 bases at J; junction bases unmatched: 3. The germline gives CDR1 MNHEY, CDR2 SVGAGI. CDR3 length: 16 residues. The chain's CDR3 is CASSYSTSGGADEQFF. The CDR3 bases are TGTGCCAGCAGTTACTCGACTAGCGGGGGGGCCGATGAGCAGTTCTTC.

The chain couples TRBV28 to TRBJ1-5; 8 positions match TRBD1. The junction had 4 bases not matched to a gene; V was cut back by 6 bases and J by 3 bases. The CDR3 is made up of 14 amino acids. From germline, CDR1 is MDHEN and CDR2 SYDVKM. CDR3 bases: TGTGCCAGCAGGTACAGGGGGGACAATCAGCCCCAGCATTTT. Translating gives CASRYRGDNQPQHF.

The chain recombines TRBV30 with TRBJ1-5, with D possibly TRBD1 on 5 matching bases. V was shortened by 0 bases and J by 0 bases, with 21 bases between the two germline ends. CDR3 size: 19 residues. CDR1 is GTSNPN and CDR2 is SVGIG in the germline V gene (reference sequence). The CDR3 coding sequence is TGTGCCTGGAGTGTACCGGGGCATCGGGGCGACCATAGCAATCAGCCCCAGCATTTT. Protein product: CAWSVPGHRGDHSNQPQHF.

This clonotype was seen only a few times. The chain links TRBV5-1 to TRBJ2-1; D possibly corresponds to TRBD2 (6 bases). The V end was cut by 0 bases, the J end by 3 bases, with 10 bases between. Germline V lookup: CDR1 SGHRS, CDR2 YFSETQ. The CDR3 covers 15 residues. The CDR3 sequence is CASSLGTTLYNEQFF. The CDR3 nucleotides are TGCGCCAGCAGCTTGGGGACTACCCTCTACAATGAGCAGTTCTTC.

This clonotype has only a few counts. Here the CDR3 DNA reads TGTGCCACCAGTGACCCGCGCGGGGGCCAAGAGACCCAGTACTTC. Its protein is CATSDPRGGQETQYF. The V gene is TRBV24-1, the J gene TRBJ2-5; 7 bases fit TRBD2. The CDR3 spans 15 residues. V gave up 4 bases and J gave up 1 base; unmatched junction bases: 5. Germline lookup yields CDR1 KGHDR and CDR2 SFDVKD.

This clonotype has a handful of counts. The J gene is TRBJ2-7, the V gene TRBV27, with 7 positions matching TRBD1. The germline CDR1 and CDR2 sequences are MNHEY and SMNVEV (reference sequence). The length of the CDR3 is 15 residues. J was trimmed by 3 bases and V by 0 bases; bases with no gene match: 5. CDR3 sequence reads: CASSLSSGTDYEQYF. The CDR3 nucleotides are TGTGCCAGCAGTTTATCGTCCGGGACAGACTACGAGCAGTACTTC.

This sequence joins TRBV10-2 and TRBJ1-4, with 8 bases fitting TRBD1. Germline CDR1 reads WSHSY; CDR2 reads SAAADI. With 6 bases clipped from V and 8 bases from J, the junction kept 8 bases outside the gene matches. The CDR3 loop spans 14 amino acids. Written as DNA, the CDR3 is TGCGCCAGCAGAAGTCAGGGGGCGGGGGAAAAACTGTTTTTT. Its protein product is CASRSQGAGEKLFF.

This clonotype was seen repeatedly, ten times or more. The rearrangement joins TRBV5-1 to TRBJ2-2; D perhaps matches TRBD2 (6 bases). Germline CDR1 reads SGHRS; CDR2 reads YFSETQ. V lost 5 bases and J 4 bases, leaving 9 bases between the germline ends. CDR3 length: 13 amino acids. The CDR3 sequence: CASRGTSTGELFF. As DNA, the CDR3 is TGCGCCAGCAGAGGGACTTCCACCGGGGAGCTGTTTTTT.

This chain uses TRBV27 with TRBJ1-1; a possible D gene is TRBD1 (6 bases). CDR3 length equals 18 residues. Per germline, CDR1 MNHEY and CDR2 SMNVEV (reference sequence). V was pared by 3 bases and J by 0 bases, with 20 bases between. The CDR3 DNA reads as TGTGCCAGCAGTTTCCTGGACAGCAAATTTGGGATGAACACTGAAGCTTTCTTT. This translates into CASSFLDSKFGMNTEAFF.

This clonotype appeared a few times. The chain joins TRBV5-1 to TRBJ1-4; D is unresolved. The CDR3 runs 16 residues. The V end lost 1 base, the J end lost 0 bases, and 10 bases lay between the germline ends. The germline CDR1 and CDR2 sequences are SGHRS and YFSETQ. CDR3 DNA: TGCGCCAGCAGCTTGTCCCGGGGTGCAACTAATGAAAAACTGTTTTTT. This translates into CASSLSRGATNEKLFF.

This clonotype was recorded only once. The chain joins TRBV20-1 to TRBJ1-1; tentatively, D is TRBD1 (5 bases). The CDR3 loop spans 13 amino acids. CDR1 and CDR2 from the germline V gene are DFQATT and SNEGSKA (reference sequence). Trimming left V 6 bases short and J 1 base short, with 12 bases between. The CDR3 DNA follows: TGCAGTGCGCCCGGGACGGGGAACACTGAAGCTTTCTTT. Translation: CSAPGTGNTEAFF.

In its sample, this clonotype was seen a few times. This rearrangement joins TRBV20-1 to TRBJ1-2; D is unresolved. V was cut by 0 bases and J by 1 base, with 9 bases left in between. The CDR3 consists of 14 residues. Germline V lookup: CDR1 DFQATT, CDR2 SNEGSKA (reference sequence). The CDR3 DNA reads TGCAGTGCTAGAGATACGCAAGTTAACTATGGCTACACCTTC. Protein sequence: CSARDTQVNYGYTF.

The rearrangement joins TRBV7-9 to TRBJ2-3; possibly TRBD2 for D (6 bases). CDR3 length: 15 residues. Deletions cut 11 bases from V and 1 base from J, with 19 bases between. Per the germline V gene, CDR1 is SEHNR and CDR2 is FQNEAQ (reference sequence). The CDR3 nucleotides are TGTGCCCTCGGACTCCCCACGGGGGGCACAGATACGCAGTATTTT. As protein: CALGLPTGGTDTQYF.